The 15 T cell receptor beta chains in this list originate from one sample, sequenced in a study of cytomegalovirus exposure and HLA in healthy donors. Amplification used 60 Vbeta primers and 13 Jbeta primers. Sequencing was performed with immunoSEQ multiplex PCR; in TCRdb, only in-frame clones are kept and a portion is missing. The data contain some 120,000 clones, around 80% of them singletons. Sequenced sample: PBMCs. The receptors were gathered from a woman in her twenties or thirties in good health and CMV-seronegative.

This rearrangement joins TRBV27 to TRBJ2-7; D is possibly TRBD1 (5 bases). V was clipped by 6 bases and J by 7 bases, with 10 bases between them. The CDR3 is 11 residues long. Germline V gives CDR1 MNHEY, CDR2 SMNVEV (reference sequence). For the CDR3, the DNA is TGTGCCAGCAGGGGCTCAGGGGAGCAGTACTTC. This translates into CASRGSGEQYF.

J is TRBJ2-2 and V is TRBV5-1; the D gene is possibly TRBD1 (7 bases). Trimming pared 4 bases from V and 5 bases from J, leaving 21 bases between. CDR1 is SGHRS, CDR2 YFSETQ, per germline. The CDR3 loop spans 17 amino acids. The CDR3 sequence: CASSPRGAGGNTGELFF. CDR3 nucleotide sequence: TGCGCCAGCAGCCCCCGCGGGGCAGGGGGGAATACCGGGGAGCTGTTTTTT.

This clone turned up a few times. This chain links TRBV18 with TRBJ2-2; TRBD1 might be the D (6 bases). V lost 2 bases to trimming and J lost 1 base, with 11 bases between them. The CDR3 sequence is 16 residues long. Germline V lookup: CDR1 KGHSH, CDR2 LQKENI. This CDR3 is CASSPVTGLNTGELFF. CDR3 DNA: TGTGCCAGCTCACCAGTGACAGGCTTGAACACCGGGGAGCTGTTTTTT.

The chain combines TRBV9 with TRBJ2-5; TRBD1 agrees at 7 bases. Germline lookup yields CDR1 SGDLS and CDR2 YYNGEE. Losses at the gene ends were 0 bases for V and 5 bases for J; bases not matched to a gene: 7. The CDR3 consists of 15 residues. The CDR3 DNA reads TGTGCCAGCAGCGTAGGACAGGGTGGGTGGGAGACCCAGTACTTC. Amino acids: CASSVGQGGWETQYF.

Here the CDR3 reads CASSVGGDTQYF. The CDR3, as DNA: TGTGCCAGCAGCGTAGGCGGAGATACGCAGTATTTT. The V call is TRBV9, the J call TRBJ2-3, with no clear D. This CDR3 is built from 12 residues. Germline lookup yields CDR1 SGDLS and CDR2 YYNGEE. V shed 0 bases and J shed 5 bases, with 4 bases lying between them.

About this clone itself: The junction and the germline gene differ at one end; a read error may be behind it. The chain employs TRBV7-2 and TRBJ2-7, with TRBD2 as a possible D gene (6 bases). The CDR3 is made up of 15 amino acids. Germline V CDR1 and CDR2: SGHTA, FQGNSA. The CDR3 DNA reads TGTGCCAGCACCCCTACCGCCGGGACTGTACATCTGAAGTGGTTC. Encoded protein: CASTPTAGTVHLKWF.

This clone has a single count. The chain is built from TRBV27 and TRBJ1-1; D unclear. The CDR3 totals 15 residues. The V and J ends lost 3 bases and 3 bases respectively, with 14 bases between them. CDR1 is MNHEY and CDR2 is SMNVEV in the germline V gene (reference sequence). CDR3 region: CASSFVYNQYTEAFF. CDR3 sequence (DNA): TGTGCCAGCAGTTTCGTGTACAACCAATACACTGAAGCTTTCTTT.

The chain carries TRBV11-2 and TRBJ2-5, with a possible D match to TRBD2 (6 bases). The CDR3 has 16 residues. The germline gives CDR1 SGHAT, CDR2 FQNNGV. The ends were cut back, 6 bases at V and 2 bases at J, with 19 bases in the middle. In DNA form, the CDR3 reads TGTGCCAGCAGACCCCAATCCGGGACTCTTCAAGAGACCCAGTACTTC. Encoded protein: CASRPQSGTLQETQYF.

The V and J genes are TRBV10-3 and TRBJ2-3; 10 positions agree with TRBD2. The junction had 7 bases not matched to a gene; V was cut back by 6 bases and J by 1 base. This CDR3 region has 16 residues. Germline-derived CDR1 and CDR2 are ENHRY and SYGVKD. CDR3: CAISEKGTSGTDTQYF. The CDR3 DNA sequence: TGTGCCATCAGCGAGAAGGGGACTAGCGGCACAGATACGCAGTATTTT.

In its sample, this clone was seen a few times. The CDR3 region is CASRAGTGHYEQYF. The CDR3 nucleotides are TGTGCCAGCAGGGCCGGGACAGGGCACTACGAGCAGTACTTC. J is TRBJ2-7 and V is TRBV6-5; TRBD1 matches 9 bases. V lost 6 bases, J lost 3 bases, and 6 bases stayed unmatched. The CDR3 length is 14 residues. Germline V gives CDR1 MNHEY, CDR2 SVGAGI.

The chain couples TRBV6-7 to TRBJ1-2; D unclear. TRBV6-7 is an open reading frame, and its role is uncertain. Trimming left V 6 bases short and J 7 bases short, with 12 bases between. The CDR3 has 12 amino acids. The CDR3 loop reads CASSYPGGGYTF. CDR3 DNA sequence: TGTGCCAGCAGCTATCCCGGCGGTGGCTACACCTTC.

The J gene is TRBJ2-1, the V gene TRBV5-6, with a weak D call TRBD1 (6 bases). This CDR3 has 15 residues. Trimming took off 2 bases at V and 0 bases at J, with 9 bases between the two ends. Per the germline V gene, CDR1 is SGHDT and CDR2 is YYEEEE. This chain's CDR3 is CASSLTGNSYNEQFF. In nucleotides, the CDR3 is TGTGCCAGCAGCTTAACAGGGAACTCCTACAATGAGCAGTTCTTC.

CDR3 sequence reads: CSVDRTPPRRGYEQYF. CDR3 coding DNA: TGCAGCGTTGATAGAACCCCCCCCCGCAGGGGCTACGAGCAGTACTTC. The rearrangement joins TRBV29-1 to TRBJ2-7; weak D call: TRBD1 (6 bases). The CDR3 covers 16 residues. Trimming took off 3 bases at V and 3 bases at J, with 21 bases between the two ends. Germline CDR1 reads SQVTM; CDR2 reads ANQGSEA.

J is TRBJ1-4 and V is TRBV2, with D perhaps matching TRBD1 (6 bases). From germline, CDR1 is SNHLY and CDR2 FYNNEI. The CDR3 contains 17 residues. V was trimmed by 8 bases and J by 4 bases, leaving 23 bases between them. The CDR3 loop is CASQTPTVGRGNEKLFF. CDR3 DNA sequence: TGTGCCAGCCAAACCCCTACGGTTGGCAGGGGTAATGAAAAACTGTTTTTT.

The V gene is TRBV7-9, the J gene TRBJ2-2, with TRBD1 matching 7 bases. The length of the CDR3 is 16 residues. Germline V gene lookup returns CDR1 SEHNR and CDR2 FQNEAQ (reference sequence). V trimming: 0 bases; J trimming: 3 bases; junction bases outside the gene matches: 4. The CDR3 DNA reads as TGTGCCAGCAGCTTAGCCGCGACAGGGTACACCGGGGAGCTGTTTTTT. Its protein is CASSLAATGYTGELFF.